These 21 T cell receptor beta chains originate from one sample sequenced in a study of T cells in Graves' hyperthyroidism and ophthalmopathy. Amplification targeted TCR beta CDR3 regions from RNA transcripts. The HTBI primer set was used in a first-round RT-PCR of the TCR CDR3. TCRdb ran MiXCR on the multiplex PCR reads and lists one entry per CDR3 protein. In the table there are fewer than 650,000 distinct CDR3 sequences, around 43% of which are singletons. The sequencing input was peripheral blood or thyroid tissue (not recorded which). Source of these receptors: an adult woman with Graves' disease, either hyperthyroidism or ophthalmopathy (not recorded which).

This clonotype was counted at least ten times. The rearrangement joins TRBV12-3 or TRBV12-4 to TRBJ1-5; TRBD1 matches 10 bases. The CDR3 totals 14 residues. The trim removed 6 bases at V and 5 bases at J, leaving 4 bases unmatched. The chain's CDR3 is CASRQGTGDQPQHF. The CDR3, as DNA: TGTGCCAGCAGGCAAGGGACAGGGGATCAGCCCCAGCATTTT.

This sequence joins TRBV20-1 and TRBJ2-5; D might be TRBD2 (5 bases). Germline CDR1 is DFQATT and CDR2 is SNEGSKA (reference sequence). Trimming removed 0 bases from V and 7 bases from J, with 12 bases in between. The CDR3 has 13 residues. In DNA form, the CDR3 reads TGCAGTGCTAGAGATGAGAGGGCGGGGACCCAGTACTTC. It is translated as CSARDERAGTQYF.

There are many counts of this clonotype. The chain carries TRBV10-2 and TRBJ1-1; 7 bases agree with TRBD1. V lost 7 bases to trimming and J lost 6 bases; unmatched junction nucleotides: 17. The CDR3 consists of 16 residues. CDR1 and CDR2 from the germline V gene are WSHSY and SAAADI. CDR3 coding DNA: TGCGCCAGCAAAAAGGTCCGGACAGGAGGGAAGGCTGAAGCTTTCTTT. Amino acids: CASKKVRTGGKAEAFF.

For the CDR3, the DNA is TGTGCCATCGGTGGAACAGATACCGCTAACTATGGCTACACCTTC. As protein: CAIGGTDTANYGYTF. The V gene is TRBV10-3, the J gene TRBJ1-2; unclear D gene. CDR3 size: 15 residues. Between the trimmed V and J ends, which lost 8 bases and 0 bases, there was a span of 16 bases. Germline V gene data show CDR1 as ENHRY and CDR2 as SYGVKD.

The chain joins TRBV12-3 or TRBV12-4 to TRBJ2-5, with D possibly being TRBD1 (6 bases). The CDR3 sequence is 14 residues long. The ends were cut back, 7 bases at V and 2 bases at J, with 14 bases in the middle. CDR3 sequence: CASTRDRTQETQYF. The CDR3 nucleotides read TGTGCCAGCACCCGAGACAGGACTCAAGAGACCCAGTACTTC.

This clonotype has only a few counts. A much larger clonotype is one base distant, so this may be a read error. The chain uses TRBV11-2 and TRBJ1-2, with 11 bases matching TRBD1. The CDR3 sequence is 14 residues long. Germline values: CDR1 SGHAT, CDR2 FQNNGV. CDR3 in DNA: TGTGCCAGCAGCCTCCGGACAGGGGGCGTTGGCTACATCTTC. It encodes CASSLRTGGVGYIF. The full variable domain, with the rest looked up from reference TRBV11-2 and TRBJ1-2, is EAGVAQSPRYKIIEKRQSVAFWCNPISGHATLYWYQQILGQGPKLLIQFQNNGVVDDSQLPKDRFSAERLKGVDSTLKIQPAKLEDSAVYLCASSLRTGGVGYIFGSGTRLTVV.

This sequence joins TRBV12-3 or TRBV12-4 and TRBJ2-2, with 13 bases aligning to TRBD2. V dropped 2 bases and J dropped 5; count of bases not matched to a gene: 8. The CDR3 consists of 18 residues. The CDR3 nucleotides read TGTGCCAGCAGTTTATCCGGACTAGCGGGAGTACCTACCGGGGAGCTGTTTTTT. Its protein is CASSLSGLAGVPTGELFF.

This clonotype showed up many times. The chain uses TRBV29-1 and TRBJ1-2; D gene unclear. The CDR3 length is 15 residues. Trimming removed 4 bases from V and 6 bases from J, with 21 bases in between. Germline V lookup: CDR1 SQVTM, CDR2 ANQGSEA. The CDR3 loop reads CSVVWRGRGFNGYTF. The CDR3 DNA follows: TGCAGCGTTGTCTGGAGAGGTCGAGGGTTCAATGGCTACACCTTC.

In its sample, this clonotype was seen many times. V gene TRBV5-6 combines with J gene TRBJ1-1, with D maybe TRBD1 (5 bases). Trimming left V 4 bases short and J 5 bases short, with 15 bases between. CDR3 size: 14 residues. The germline V gene encodes CDR1 SGHDT and CDR2 YYEEEE. The CDR3 reads CASSRLTGLTEAFF. The CDR3 DNA is TGTGCCAGCAGCCGTCTCACAGGCCTTACTGAAGCTTTCTTT.

On this clonotype: Relative to the germline gene, one junction end is altered; a read error may explain this. The chain uses TRBV29-1 and TRBJ1-1; 8 bases fit TRBD1. The CDR3 sequence is 11 residues long. The V gene's germline CDR1 is SQVTM and CDR2 ANQGSEA. The CDR3 region has the DNA TGCAGCGACCGCACAGGGGGTGAAGCTTCCTTT. Translating it yields CSDRTGGEASF.

This clonotype was seen repeatedly, ten times or more. CDR3 DNA sequence: TGTGCCAGCAGACTGACAGGGGGCACTGAAGCTTTCTTT. Its translation: CASRLTGGTEAFF. This rearrangement joins TRBV4-2 to TRBJ1-1; the match to TRBD1 covers 9 bases. This CDR3 contains 13 residues. J lost 4 bases, V lost 6 bases, and 3 bases had no gene match. Germline V gene sequence: CDR1 LGHNA, CDR2 YNFKEQ.

This clonotype was seen only a few times. The CDR3 spells CASSFSDSVYGYTF. The CDR3 DNA is TGCGCCAGCAGCTTCTCGGACAGTGTCTATGGCTACACCTTC. The chain combines TRBV5-1 with TRBJ1-2; weak D call: TRBD1 (6 bases). CDR3 length: 14 amino acids. Germline CDR1 is SGHRS and CDR2 is YFSETQ. V lost 2 bases and J 4 bases, leaving 12 bases between the germline ends.

This sequence joins TRBV7-9 and TRBJ2-5; a possible D gene is TRBD2 (6 bases). Looked up from germline, CDR1 is SEHNR and CDR2 is FQNEAQ (reference sequence). This CDR3 has 12 residues. V was pared by 6 bases and J by 4 bases, with 9 bases between. The CDR3 protein is CASRGGVETQYF. The CDR3 nucleotides read TGTGCCAGCAGGGGGGGAGTAGAGACCCAGTACTTC.

The V gene is TRBV19, the J gene TRBJ2-3; 9 nucleotides align to TRBD1. Trimming removed 5 bases from V and 1 base from J; junction bases left unmatched: 10. Germline assignment: CDR1 LNHDA and CDR2 SQIVND (reference sequence). The CDR3 sequence is 17 residues long. The CDR3 reads CASSFLQGAQGTDTQYF. As DNA, the CDR3 is TGTGCCAGTAGTTTCCTACAGGGGGCGCAAGGCACAGATACGCAGTATTTT.

This clonotype was counted ten times or more. Since a much larger clone is just one base distant, this may be a read error. The chain links TRBV5-1 to TRBJ1-2; D is unresolved. The CDR3 is 14 residues long. Germline values: CDR1 SGHRS, CDR2 YFSETQ. The CDR3 region has the DNA TGCACCAGCAGCTTGGAGGGTTATAACTATGGCTACACCTTC. Translating it yields CTSSLEGYNYGYTF.

This clonotype was counted a few times. The rearrangement joins TRBV7-2 to TRBJ2-5; a possible D gene is TRBD2 (6 bases). The germline V gene has CDR1 SGHTA and CDR2 FQGNSA. The CDR3 runs to 15 residues. V was cut by 4 bases and J by 5 bases, with 17 bases left in between. Written as DNA, the CDR3 is TGTGCCAGCAGCTCCGACACTAGCACCCCCGAGACCCAGTACTTC. Translating gives CASSSDTSTPETQYF.

This clonotype was counted ten times or more. The chain links TRBV27 to TRBJ1-1; 8 bases are a match to TRBD1. The CDR3 runs 13 residues. Losses at the gene ends were 7 bases for V and 4 bases for J; bases not matched to a gene: 5. Germline lookup yields CDR1 MNHEY and CDR2 SMNVEV (reference sequence). CDR3 in amino acids: CASTITGGTEAFF. In DNA, the CDR3 is TGTGCCAGCACCATAACAGGGGGCACTGAAGCTTTCTTT.

This clonotype was seen only a few times. The chain links TRBV6-1 to TRBJ2-2; 8 nucleotides line up with TRBD1. CDR3 length: 14 residues. CDR1 and CDR2 (germline): MNHNS, SASEGT. The J segment lost 7 bases and the V segment lost 6 bases, leaving 7 bases of the junction unmatched. CDR3 DNA sequence: TGTGCCAGCAGGGTGGACAGGGTCAGCGGGGAGCTGTTTTTT. As protein: CASRVDRVSGELFF.

In regard to this clonotype: One base away lies a much larger clone, so this may be a sequencing read error. The genes are TRBV7-8 and TRBJ2-2; 8 bases map to TRBD1. The CDR3 is 15 amino acids. CDR1 and CDR2 (germline): SGHVS, FQNEAQ. Trimming cost V 5 bases and J 0 bases; bases outside gene matches: 2. In nucleotides, the CDR3 is TGTGCCAGCAGCGCGGACAGGGCGAACACCGGGGAGCTGTTTTTT. Protein: CASSADRANTGELFF.

This chain's CDR3 is CASRKGQGSNQPQHF. The CDR3 region has the DNA TGCGCCAGCAGAAAAGGACAGGGCTCCAATCAGCCCCAGCATTTT. This rearrangement joins TRBV10-2 to TRBJ1-5, with 8 bases matching TRBD1. V gave up 6 bases and J gave up 3 bases; unmatched junction bases: 7. The germline V gene has CDR1 WSHSY and CDR2 SAAADI. This CDR3 is 15 amino acids long.

The chain has TRBV29-1 and TRBJ1-6; D gene ambiguous. CDR1 and CDR2 (germline): SQVTM, ANQGSEA. The V end was cut by 1 base, the J end by 4 bases, with 20 bases between. The CDR3 is made up of 18 amino acids. The CDR3 DNA is TGCAGCGTTGAAGGGGGAACAGTGTACCCCTTTTATAATTCACCCCTCCACTTT. It translates to CSVEGGTVYPFYNSPLHF.